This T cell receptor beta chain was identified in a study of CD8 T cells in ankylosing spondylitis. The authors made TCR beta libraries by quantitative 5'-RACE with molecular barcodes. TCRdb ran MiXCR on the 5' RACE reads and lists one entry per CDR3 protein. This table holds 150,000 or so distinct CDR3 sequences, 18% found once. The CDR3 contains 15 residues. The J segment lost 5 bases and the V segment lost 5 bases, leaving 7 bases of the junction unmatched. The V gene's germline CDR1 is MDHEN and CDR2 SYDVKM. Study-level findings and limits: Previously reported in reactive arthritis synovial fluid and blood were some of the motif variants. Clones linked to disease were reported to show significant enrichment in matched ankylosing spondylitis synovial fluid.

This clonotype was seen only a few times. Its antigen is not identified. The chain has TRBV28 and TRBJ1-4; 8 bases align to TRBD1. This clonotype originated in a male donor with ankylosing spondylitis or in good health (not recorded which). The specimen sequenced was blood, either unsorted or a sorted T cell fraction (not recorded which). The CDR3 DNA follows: TGTGCCAGCAGTGGACAGGGTCGGTGGAATGAAAAACTGTTTTTT. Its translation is CASSGQGRWNEKLFF.